This T cell receptor (beta chain) was found in a study of blood T cell repertoires in COVID-19 (TCRdb year 2020). At the level of the whole study: Collaborator samples came from the United States, Italy and Spain and covered acute and convalescent phases of COVID-19. Where available, HLA class I and class II types were taken from metadata supplied by the sample provider and were not determined by assay-based typing. The material from the prospective study consisted of cDNA or gDNA derived from T cells, B-cell-depleted T cells, or PBMCs. The sample metadata nearly always contained a de-identified subject ID, COVID-19 status, age in years and sex. Samples were obtained from the ongoing ImmuneRACE study (first 160 participants) and from 1,200 or so subjects provided by 6 global collaborators. A freely available public database, intended as a resource for researchers studying the immune response to SARS-CoV-2, is where the repertoires were released. The dataset comprised deeply sampled blood TCRbeta repertoires from subjects exposed to, actively infected with, or recovered from COVID-19. The full study reports these points: Clinical and demographic metadata were provided uncurated, with the amount varying by source and participant.

Reading the germline V gene gives CDR1 SGHTA and CDR2 FQGNSA. V lost 6 bases and J lost 4 bases; the stretch between them is 16 bases long. The CDR3 runs 15 amino acids, cysteine and phenylalanine included. The CDR3 DNA has 45 bases and is translated from base 1. A note on this clone: It has no known antigen specificity. Base qualities are missing; no much larger clone stands one base away.

TCRbeta CDR3 regions were amplified from genomic DNA using the immunoSEQ Assay, a bias-controlled multiplex PCR. The paper's processing steps were these. Within the assay, amplification of reference gene primers was used to estimate how many nucleated cells each sample contained. To quantify the absolute abundance of each unique TCRbeta CDR3 rearrangement, sequence reads were collapsed and filtered. For each sample, productive Simpson clonality was calculated as the square root of Simpson's diversity index across productive rearrangements. Drawn from immuneACCESS, this table holds only the in-frame rearrangements with V and J called that TCRdb kept. Clones are partly lost; checked studies trace under half to an unresolved V gene and leave the rest unexplained. D and trimming come from the DNA, and the V and J calls and clone size come from that table. The sample table contains some 40,000 clones; only one count was recorded for 90% to 95% of them. The top ten hold 2.2% of the sample.

Collaborating institutions collected whole blood in K2EDTA tubes following their own protocols. For TCRbeta analysis, collaborators shipped samples in one of three forms: frozen whole blood, isolated PBMCs, or DNA extracted from either of those sample types. The specimen was peripheral blood. The sequence is built from TRBV7-2 and TRBJ1-3; confidence is insufficient to name the D gene. This receptor was taken from a man aged 50 to 60 with active COVID-19. CDR3 sequence: CASSPGSRMGNTIYF. The DNA sequence is given as TGTGCCAGCAGTCCCGGGTCTCGCATGGGAAACACCATATATTTT.